This T cell receptor beta chain was sequenced in a study of CD8 T cells in ankylosing spondylitis. This CDR3 has 15 amino acids. Germline lookup yields CDR1 SGHAT and CDR2 FQNNGV. V was cut by 0 bases and J by 8 bases, with 13 bases left in between. Study observations and caveats: A TCR beta motif of roughly 8 highly homologous variants seemed to mark ankylosing spondylitis blood. Earlier authors reported some of these motif variants in reactive arthritis synovial fluid and blood.

MiXCR, run by TCRdb on the 5' RACE reads, gives a single entry per CDR3 protein. The profile covers 650,000 to 800,000 distinct CDR3 sequences, with under 20% appearing a single time and about 20% taken by the ten largest. As for this clonotype: Its antigen is as yet unknown.

Specimen: blood, either unsorted or a sorted T cell fraction (not recorded which). The TCR originated in a male donor with ankylosing spondylitis. The genes are TRBV11-2 and TRBJ1-4; D ambiguous. The CDR3 spells CASSLETLSWEKLFF. CDR3 coding DNA: TGTGCCAGCAGCTTAGAAACCTTATCGTGGGAAAAACTGTTTTTT.